This is a list of T cell receptor beta chains from one sample in a study of control samples from healthy donors and cancer patients. TCRdb's copy holds only in-frame clones and misses some; the assay was immunoSEQ multiplex PCR. The table lists 130,000 or so clones, roughly 88% of them singletons. The sample taken for sequencing was blood. The receptors stem from a man aged 50-60 years in good health. The CDR3 runs from the conserved cysteine through the conserved F or W. Fields, in order: CDR3 DNA, CDR3 protein, D gene, J gene, clone size, V gene. A D gene is named only where the DNA matches it firmly. Expanded clones get a size class; other rows say once, few or many, or leave the size out.

CDR3nt: TGTGCCAGCAGTTCCCCACTAGGGCGGGGGGCCTACGAGCAGTACTTC
CDR3aa: CASSSPLGRGAYEQYF
d_gene: TRBD2
j_gene: TRBJ2-7
abundance: .
v_gene: TRBV6-5

CDR3nt: TGTGCCTGGAGTGTGCGGGGGGGCAATGAAAAACTGTTTTTT
CDR3aa: CAWSVRGGNEKLFF
d_gene: .
j_gene: TRBJ1-4
abundance: .
v_gene: TRBV30

CDR3nt: TGTGCCAGCACCAAAAATACAGGGTTTGGCGGGGAGCTGTTTTTT
CDR3aa: CASTKNTGFGGELFF
d_gene: .
j_gene: TRBJ2-2
abundance: once
v_gene: TRBV11-2

CDR3nt: TGTGCCAGCAGCTTAGGGTACCGCGGCAGGGGGCCGGTCGGGGAGCTGTTTTTT
CDR3aa: CASSLGYRGRGPVGELFF
d_gene: TRBD1
j_gene: TRBJ2-2
abundance: .
v_gene: TRBV11-2

CDR3nt: TGTGCCAGCAGCGTCGGTGGCAGGGGAGGTGAAAAACTGTTTTTT
CDR3aa: CASSVGGRGGEKLFF
d_gene: .
j_gene: TRBJ1-4
abundance: once
v_gene: TRBV11-3

CDR3nt: TGTGCCAGCTTGAGAGGGGACGCAGGGATTGAAAAACTGTTTTTT
CDR3aa: CASLRGDAGIEKLFF
d_gene: .
j_gene: TRBJ1-4
abundance: .
v_gene: TRBV28

CDR3nt: TGTGCCAGCAGTTTGGGAGGGATCTATGGCTACACCTTC
CDR3aa: CASSLGGIYGYTF
d_gene: .
j_gene: TRBJ1-2
abundance: .
v_gene: TRBV12-3/TRBV12-4

CDR3nt: TGTGCCAGCAGCCAAGGAGTCAGCGGGGGGTTCGGGCTGTTTTTT
CDR3aa: CASSQGVSGGFGLFF
d_gene: TRBD2
j_gene: TRBJ2-2
abundance: .
v_gene: TRBV3-1/TRBV3-2

CDR3nt: TGTGCCAGCAGCGGGGGGCCCTGGAATGAGCAGTTCTTC
CDR3aa: CASSGGPWNEQFF
d_gene: .
j_gene: TRBJ2-1
abundance: .
v_gene: TRBV2

CDR3nt: TGTGCCAGCAGTTTACCCCCCCCCGGTGACACTGAAGCTTTCTTT
CDR3aa: CASSLPPPGDTEAFF
d_gene: .
j_gene: TRBJ1-1
abundance: once
v_gene: TRBV28

CDR3nt: TGCGCCAGCAGCTTTGCAGGGGGGCACGAAAAACTGTTTTTT
CDR3aa: CASSFAGGHEKLFF
d_gene: TRBD1
j_gene: TRBJ1-4
abundance: .
v_gene: TRBV5-1

CDR3nt: TGTGCCAGAGCTGCTGGGGGTTTGACTGAAGCTTTCTTT
CDR3aa: CARAAGGLTEAFF
d_gene: .
j_gene: TRBJ1-1
abundance: .
v_gene: TRBV2

CDR3nt: TGTGCCAGCAGTTACTCCGGGATGGCCGGAAGCTACGAGCAGTACTTC
CDR3aa: CASSYSGMAGSYEQYF
d_gene: .
j_gene: TRBJ2-7
abundance: .
v_gene: TRBV6-5

CDR3nt: TGTGCCAGCAGTGAAGAATTCAGGAGGGTGAATGAAAAACTGTTTTTT
CDR3aa: CASSEEFRRVNEKLFF
d_gene: .
j_gene: TRBJ1-4
abundance: .
v_gene: TRBV6-1

CDR3nt: TGTGCCAGCAGTTCTCTACTAGCGGGGGACCAAGAGACCCAGTACTTC
CDR3aa: CASSSLLAGDQETQYF
d_gene: TRBD2
j_gene: TRBJ2-5
abundance: .
v_gene: TRBV28

CDR3nt: TGCAGCGTTGAAGACACCGGGACTAGCGTCAATGAGCAGTTCTTC
CDR3aa: CSVEDTGTSVNEQFF
d_gene: TRBD2
j_gene: TRBJ2-1
abundance: once
v_gene: TRBV29-1

CDR3nt: TGCGCCAGCAGACAGGGGGCAGATACGCAGTATTTT
CDR3aa: CASRQGADTQYF
d_gene: TRBD1
j_gene: TRBJ2-3
abundance: .
v_gene: TRBV5-1

CDR3nt: TGTGCCATCAGTGAGGTTGTACAAAATCAGCCCCAGCATTTT
CDR3aa: CAISEVVQNQPQHF
d_gene: .
j_gene: TRBJ1-5
abundance: .
v_gene: TRBV10-3

CDR3nt: TGTGCCACCAGCAGGGGGACGGATTTTAATTCACCCCTCCACTTT
CDR3aa: CATSRGTDFNSPLHF
d_gene: .
j_gene: TRBJ1-6
abundance: once
v_gene: TRBV15

CDR3nt: TGTGCCAGCATCCGAGCAGAAAATCAGCCCCAGCATTTT
CDR3aa: CASIRAENQPQHF
d_gene: .
j_gene: TRBJ1-5
abundance: .
v_gene: TRBV2

CDR3nt: TGTGCCAGTAGTATGAGCTTGACCACAGATACGCAGTATTTT
CDR3aa: CASSMSLTTDTQYF
d_gene: .
j_gene: TRBJ2-3
abundance: .
v_gene: TRBV19

CDR3nt: TGTGCCAGCAGCCAAGATGTTTACTCGCGGGGTGGTATAGAGACCCAGTACTTC
CDR3aa: CASSQDVYSRGGIETQYF
d_gene: .
j_gene: TRBJ2-5
abundance: .
v_gene: TRBV4-2

CDR3nt: TGTGCCAGCAGCTTGTGGGGACAGGGACGGGGCTACACCTTC
CDR3aa: CASSLWGQGRGYTF
d_gene: TRBD1
j_gene: TRBJ1-2
abundance: .
v_gene: TRBV5-4

CDR3nt: TGTGCCAGCAGTGAAGCGGGGCAGACCTTATACGAGCAGTACTTC
CDR3aa: CASSEAGQTLYEQYF
d_gene: .
j_gene: TRBJ2-7
abundance: .
v_gene: TRBV2

CDR3nt: TGTGCCAGCAGCCAGACAGGGTTCGGGGGCTACACCTTC
CDR3aa: CASSQTGFGGYTF
d_gene: TRBD1
j_gene: TRBJ1-2
abundance: .
v_gene: TRBV11-3

CDR3nt: TGTGCCAGCAGCGACGTCCAGCTCTCCTACAATGAGCAGTTCTTC
CDR3aa: CASSDVQLSYNEQFF
d_gene: .
j_gene: TRBJ2-1
abundance: .
v_gene: TRBV5-5

CDR3nt: TGTGCCAGCAGTGAAGAGCGGTACAATGAGCAGTTCTTC
CDR3aa: CASSEERYNEQFF
d_gene: .
j_gene: TRBJ2-1
abundance: .
v_gene: TRBV2

CDR3nt: TGTGCCGGGCCAGGGAACACCGGGGAGCTGTTTTTT
CDR3aa: CAGPGNTGELFF
d_gene: .
j_gene: TRBJ2-2
abundance: .
v_gene: TRBV30

CDR3nt: TGTGCCAGCAGTTACGGGCGGGGCGACACTGAAGCTTTCTTT
CDR3aa: CASSYGRGDTEAFF
d_gene: .
j_gene: TRBJ1-1
abundance: .
v_gene: TRBV6-6

CDR3nt: TGTGCCAGCAGTTGGGGGACAGGGCGAATGAACACTGAAGCTTTCTTT
CDR3aa: CASSWGTGRMNTEAFF
d_gene: TRBD1
j_gene: TRBJ1-1
abundance: .
v_gene: TRBV6-2/TRBV6-3

CDR3nt: TGCGCCAGCAGGGGGGGCTCCTACGAGCAGTACTTC
CDR3aa: CASRGGSYEQYF
d_gene: .
j_gene: TRBJ2-7
abundance: .
v_gene: TRBV5-1

CDR3nt: TGTGCCTGGAGTGCACCCTCCCACTATGGCTACACCTTC
CDR3aa: CAWSAPSHYGYTF
d_gene: .
j_gene: TRBJ1-2
abundance: once
v_gene: TRBV30

CDR3nt: TGTGCCAGCAGTGAGTGGGGGGGGGAGACCCAGTACTTC
CDR3aa: CASSEWGGETQYF
d_gene: TRBD2
j_gene: TRBJ2-5
abundance: .
v_gene: TRBV2

CDR3nt: TGTGCCAGCAGAGAGTCAGGGGTGGAGACCCAGTACTTC
CDR3aa: CASRESGVETQYF
d_gene: .
j_gene: TRBJ2-5
abundance: .
v_gene: TRBV7-9

CDR3nt: TGTGCCTGGAGTGGAGGGGATTACAATGAGCAGTTCTTC
CDR3aa: CAWSGGDYNEQFF
d_gene: .
j_gene: TRBJ2-1
abundance: .
v_gene: TRBV30

CDR3nt: TGTGCCTGGAGTGTACGAGGGACAGGGGGAGCCGAGCAGTACTTC
CDR3aa: CAWSVRGTGGAEQYF
d_gene: TRBD1
j_gene: TRBJ2-7
abundance: .
v_gene: TRBV30

CDR3nt: TGTGCCAGCAGTTACTCGTGGGCAGGAGATTACAATGAGCAGTTCTTC
CDR3aa: CASSYSWAGDYNEQFF
d_gene: .
j_gene: TRBJ2-1
abundance: .
v_gene: TRBV6-2/TRBV6-3

CDR3nt: TGTGCCAGCAGCGTCTCGGGGGGGGCAACCGGGGAGCTGTTTTTT
CDR3aa: CASSVSGGATGELFF
d_gene: TRBD2
j_gene: TRBJ2-2
abundance: .
v_gene: TRBV9

CDR3nt: TGTGCCAGCAGTCTAAACGGGGCGGCCTCAGGCTATGGCTACACCTTC
CDR3aa: CASSLNGAASGYGYTF
d_gene: .
j_gene: TRBJ1-2
abundance: .
v_gene: TRBV28

CDR3nt: TGTGCCAGTAGTGGCAGGACAGGGAAAAAACATCAGCCCCAGCATTTT
CDR3aa: CASSGRTGKKHQPQHF
d_gene: TRBD1
j_gene: TRBJ1-5
abundance: .
v_gene: TRBV19

CDR3nt: TGTGCCAGCAGTACGGGGGGGAGATTAGAGAAGACCCAGTACTTC
CDR3aa: CASSTGGRLEKTQYF
d_gene: TRBD2
j_gene: TRBJ2-5
abundance: few
v_gene: TRBV9

CDR3nt: TGTGCCAGCAGCTTAGCACGCGGATTGCGCTCCTATAATTCACCCCTCCACTTT
CDR3aa: CASSLARGLRSYNSPLHF
d_gene: .
j_gene: TRBJ1-6
abundance: .
v_gene: TRBV11-2

CDR3nt: TGTGCCAGCAGTCCAGGGACTAGATGGGAGCAGTTCTTC
CDR3aa: CASSPGTRWEQFF
d_gene: TRBD2
j_gene: TRBJ2-1
abundance: .
v_gene: TRBV12-3/TRBV12-4

CDR3nt: TGCGCCAGCAGCTTGGGACAGGGGGTCGGTTTGTTACAAGAGACCCAGTACTTC
CDR3aa: CASSLGQGVGLLQETQYF
d_gene: TRBD1
j_gene: TRBJ2-5
abundance: .
v_gene: TRBV5-1

CDR3nt: TGTGCCAGCCTTGGACCAGGGGAGCAGTACTTC
CDR3aa: CASLGPGEQYF
d_gene: .
j_gene: TRBJ2-7
abundance: .
v_gene: TRBV6-5

CDR3nt: TGTGCCAGCAGCGCAGACGACAGGGAGAACAATGAGCAGTTCTTC
CDR3aa: CASSADDRENNEQFF
d_gene: TRBD1
j_gene: TRBJ2-1
abundance: .
v_gene: TRBV7-8